This entry is about one TCR beta chain. Since no conserved phenylalanine or tryptophan closes the CDR3, a read error is the likely cause. The data were taken from a study of molecular identifiers for immune sequencing clone quantification. TCRdb recomputed calls from the PCR reads with MiXCR, one row per CDR3 protein. The sample shows around 300,000 distinct CDR3 sequences, over 20% of them seen only once. Researchers sorted naive CD8 T cells as cells that were CD8+CD4-CCR7+CD45RA+. V was clipped by 0 bases and J by 4 bases, with 12 bases between them. The CDR3 is 16 residues long. Germline CDR1 is LNHNV and CDR2 is YYDKDF (reference sequence).

Input material: naive CD8+ T cells from blood, with Jurkat cell RNA spiked in. Specified subset: FACS-sorted CD8+CD4-CCR7+CD45RA+ naive T cells. The chain links TRBV15 to TRBJ2-2; TRBD1 might be the D (6 bases). The clonotype originates from a human donor in good health. Some libraries in this study had Jurkat cell RNA spiked in. The CDR3, as DNA: TGTGCCACCAGCAGAGATAGAGACAGGTCCACCGGGGAGCTGTTTTCT. It is translated as CATSRDRDRSTGELFS.